Shown below are 14 T cell receptor beta chains from a single sample sequenced in a study of cytomegalovirus exposure and HLA in healthy donors. Amplification used 60 Vbeta primers and 13 Jbeta primers. The table came from immunoSEQ multiplex PCR; TCRdb's copy has only in-frame clones and leaves some out. This table holds around 94,000 clones, about 77% found once. Sequenced input: PBMCs. The receptor source for this set is a woman in her forties in good health and CMV-seronegative.

The chain joins TRBV7-2 to TRBJ1-3, with D tentatively TRBD1 (6 bases). V shed 5 bases and J shed 0 bases, with 11 bases lying between them. The CDR3 runs 15 residues. The germline V gene has CDR1 SGHTA and CDR2 FQGNSA. As DNA, the CDR3 is TGTGCCAGCAGCCCCGACAGGAACTCTGGAAACACCATATATTTT. It encodes CASSPDRNSGNTIYF.

V is TRBV11-2 and J is TRBJ1-2; D gene uncertain. CDR3 length equals 12 residues. V lost 0 bases and J 10 bases, leaving 9 bases between the germline ends. Germline V gene data show CDR1 as SGHAT and CDR2 as FQNNGV. This CDR3 is CASSLEGTDYTF. The CDR3 bases are TGTGCCAGCAGCTTAGAGGGCACTGACTACACCTTC.

J is TRBJ2-2 and V is TRBV7-9; perhaps TRBD2 as D (5 bases). This CDR3 spans 15 amino acids. V was cut by 5 bases and J by 5 bases, with 15 bases left in between. Germline V gene lookup returns CDR1 SEHNR and CDR2 FQNEAQ (reference sequence). The CDR3 spells CASSKLVEETGELFF. For the CDR3, the DNA is TGTGCCAGCAGCAAACTGGTGGAGGAAACCGGGGAGCTGTTTTTT. Based on the CDR3 plus reference TRBV7-9 and TRBJ2-2, the full variable domain is DTGVSQNPRHKITKRGQNVTFRCDPISEHNRLYWYRQTLGQGPEFLTYFQNEAQLEKSRLLSDRFSAERPKGSFSTLEIQRTEQGDSAMYLCASSKLVEETGELFFGEGSRLTVL.

Of note for this clone: This CDR3 is also generated by other DNA sequences in the sample. V is TRBV5-1 and J is TRBJ1-1; weak D call: TRBD1 (5 bases). This CDR3 comprises 15 residues. The V end lost 0 bases, the J end lost 0 bases, and 9 bases lay between the germline ends. CDR1 is SGHRS, CDR2 YFSETQ, per germline. This CDR3 is CASSLAGGMNTEAFF. The CDR3 DNA reads as TGCGCCAGCAGCTTGGCCGGGGGAATGAACACTGAAGCTTTCTTT.

As concerns this clone: The same CDR3 also results from other DNA sequences found in this sample. The chain links TRBV7-9 to TRBJ1-5; D is undetermined. Trimming removed 5 bases from V and 0 bases from J, with 8 bases in between. CDR1 SEHNR and CDR2 FQNEAQ come from the germline V gene (reference sequence). The CDR3 is 14 residues long. The CDR3 reads CASSLRGSNQPQHF. In nucleotides, the CDR3 is TGTGCCAGCAGCCTTCGGGGTAGCAATCAGCCCCAGCATTTT.

This sequence joins TRBV5-4 and TRBJ2-3; 7 bases are a match to TRBD1. The CDR3 covers 16 residues. Germline loops: CDR1 SGHNT, CDR2 YYREEE (reference sequence). The J segment lost 0 bases and the V segment lost 5 bases, leaving 9 bases of the junction unmatched. In DNA form, the CDR3 reads TGTGCCAGCAGAGATCCCCGACAGGGAAGCACAGATACGCAGTATTTT. Protein sequence: CASRDPRQGSTDTQYF.

The rearrangement links TRBV4-3 to TRBJ2-7, with 7 positions matching TRBD1. CDR1 is LGHNA, CDR2 YSLEER, per germline. This CDR3 is 15 amino acids long. V gave up 2 bases and J gave up 1 base; unmatched junction bases: 5. CDR3 amino acids: CASSQSNRGSYEQYF. The DNA for the CDR3 is TGCGCCAGCAGCCAATCGAACAGGGGATCCTACGAGCAGTACTTC.

V and J are TRBV6-1 and TRBJ1-6, with D uncertain. Trimming pared 2 bases from V and 8 bases from J, leaving 4 bases between. Germline loops: CDR1 MNHNS, CDR2 SASEGT. This CDR3 is 12 amino acids long. The CDR3 bases are TGTGCCAGCAGTGAACGTGATTCACCCCTCCACTTT. It specifies CASSERDSPLHF.

This chain links TRBV18 with TRBJ2-3; D call uncertain. The CDR3 is 14 residues long. Trimming cost V 5 bases and J 0 bases, with 9 bases left between them. Germline V gives CDR1 KGHSH, CDR2 LQKENI. The CDR3 nucleotides are TGTGCCAGCTCAGAAAGCAGGAGCACAGATACGCAGTATTTT. Translation: CASSESRSTDTQYF.

V gene TRBV10-3 combines with J gene TRBJ1-5; 7 bases align to TRBD1. Trimming at V came to 6 bases and at J to 6 bases, leaving 5 bases not matched to a gene. This CDR3 region has 13 residues. From germline, CDR1 is ENHRY and CDR2 SYGVKD. The DNA for the CDR3 is TGTGCCATCAGCAACAGGGGAGGTCAGCCCCAGCATTTT. Translation: CAISNRGGQPQHF.

V gene TRBV6-5 combines with J gene TRBJ2-4; 10 nucleotides agree with TRBD1. This CDR3 is built from 15 residues. Germline values: CDR1 MNHEY, CDR2 SVGAGI. J was trimmed by 11 bases and V by 4 bases; bases with no gene match: 11. CDR3: CASSFGDRGDSLQYF. CDR3 nucleotide sequence: TGTGCCAGCAGTTTCGGGGACAGGGGCGATTCTCTTCAGTACTTC.

The rearrangement links TRBV7-9 to TRBJ2-1; 7 nucleotides agree with TRBD1. J lost 1 base, V lost 3 bases, and 6 bases had no gene match. The V gene's germline CDR1 is SEHNR and CDR2 FQNEAQ (reference sequence). The CDR3 runs to 16 residues. The DNA for the CDR3 is TGTGCCAGCAGCTTTCTCCTGACAGGGTCCTACAATGAGCAGTTCTTC. Its translation is CASSFLLTGSYNEQFF.

The chain combines TRBV5-1 with TRBJ1-1, with D perhaps matching TRBD1 (6 bases). V was trimmed by 6 bases and J by 4 bases, leaving 16 bases between them. This CDR3 has 14 amino acids. Germline assignment: CDR1 SGHRS and CDR2 YFSETQ. This chain's CDR3 is CASNWGGAGTEAFF. The CDR3, as DNA: TGCGCCAGCAACTGGGGGGGCGCGGGCACTGAAGCTTTCTTT.

The rearrangement joins TRBV5-1 to TRBJ1-3; D may be TRBD1 (6 bases). V was pared by 4 bases and J by 8 bases, with 22 bases between. This CDR3 is 16 amino acids long. Germline values: CDR1 SGHRS, CDR2 YFSETQ. CDR3 in DNA: TGCGCCAGCAGCCCGGGGGGCGCTAGTTTTGCGGACACCATATATTTT. Translated, it gives CASSPGGASFADTIYF. The full variable domain, rest sourced from reference TRBV5-1 and TRBJ1-3, is KAGVTQTPRYLIKTRGQQVTLSCSPISGHRSVSWYQQTPGQGLQFLFEYFSETQRNKGNFPGRFSGRQFSNSRSEMNVSTLELGDSALYLCASSPGGASFADTIYFGEGSWLTVV.